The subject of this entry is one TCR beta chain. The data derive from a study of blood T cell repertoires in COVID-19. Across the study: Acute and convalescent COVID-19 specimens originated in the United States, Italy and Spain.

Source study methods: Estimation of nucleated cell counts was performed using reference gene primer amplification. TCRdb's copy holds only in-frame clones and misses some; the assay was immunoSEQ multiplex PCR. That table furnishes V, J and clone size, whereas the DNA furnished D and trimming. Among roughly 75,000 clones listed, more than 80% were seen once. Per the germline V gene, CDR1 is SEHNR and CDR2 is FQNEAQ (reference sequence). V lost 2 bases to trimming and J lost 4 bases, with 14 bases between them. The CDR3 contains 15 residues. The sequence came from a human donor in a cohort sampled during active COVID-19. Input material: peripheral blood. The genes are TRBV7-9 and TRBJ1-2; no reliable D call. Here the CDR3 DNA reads TGTGCCAGCAGCTTAAGGCAGGAGGCCCTCTATGGCTACACCTTC. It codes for CASSLRQEALYGYTF.